This T cell receptor beta chain was retrieved from a study of cytomegalovirus exposure and HLA in healthy donors (TCRdb year 2017). General notes on the study: An earlier analysis of approximately 550 of the donors reported more than 250 Gb of sequence data and some 120 million unique TCR beta sequences from about 200 million T cells. An early release covering approximately 600 HLA-typed donors comprised about 300 gigabases of sequencing data and about 90 million unique TCR sequences. Of the approximately 400 genotyped donors, 81% fell in the genetic ancestry cluster associated with self-reported Caucasian donors. The study aimed to test whether cataloging public T cell receptors could reveal signatures of past pathogen exposure. Using immunosequencing, the study profiled T cell repertoires from about 620 subjects and related those repertoires to cytomegalovirus serostatus. In addition to the first cohort of 666 subjects, a separate validation cohort of 120 different subjects was used. To predict cytomegalovirus infection status, the study brought together high-throughput TCR immunosequencing, statistical association of individual TCRs with disease status, and machine learning. A later analysis re-analyzed previously published TCR beta repertoires from roughly 690 donors and added high-resolution HLA genotyping to study TCR occurrence patterns. In the later analysis, no new phenotypic data were used to find candidate immune exposures; instead, reliance was placed on TCR beta sequences and their occurrence across donors. In an earlier analysis of several hundred of the donors, high-throughput TCR beta sequencing was used to judge whether each TCR beta V gene segment behaved as functional or pseudogenic. Alongside the repertoire data, information on donor age, sex, ethnicity and CMV serostatus was compiled. A later genetic analysis took genome-wide SNP genotypes for about 55% of the 666 donors and used that subset as a discovery cohort. All discovery cohort repertoires had been generated using a single sequencing platform. HLA typing included class I and class II loci at four-digit resolution. Typing coverage differed by locus: A, B, C, DRB1 and DQB1 were typed in roughly 620-630 donors, DQA1 in approximately 520, DPA1 in nearly 610, and DPB1 in 400 to 480. Roughly 5 DR-DQ haplotypes were handled as single units for association and clustering, since linkage in the cohort was strong. Among 300 to 500 genotyped donors of the cohort, an average of around 250,000 unique TCR beta nucleotide sequences was sequenced per donor, of which 15% to 20% were non-productive.

The cohort comprised some 680 healthy bone marrow donors. At the time of sampling, every cohort member was nominally healthy, though immune exposures that went unrecorded were likely present. The donor tested CMV seronegative, placing the donor among the roughly 340 seronegative members of the cohort. Each donor provided a peripheral blood sample, and peripheral blood mononuclear cells were used for TCR beta sequencing. Genomic DNA extraction from the blood cell samples was performed with the Qiagen DNeasy Blood Extraction Kit. Note on this clone: This receptor's antigen is unknown. The record has no base qualities; no much larger clone is one base away.

Receptor libraries were prepared by the immunoSEQ multiplex PCR assay. A mixture of 60 forward primers for TCR Vbeta segments and 13 reverse primers for TCR Jbeta segments was used in the multiplex PCR. The CDR3 region of rearranged TCR beta genes was amplified from genomic DNA with a multiplex PCR assay. Amplified TCR beta libraries were sequenced as 87-base-pair reads on the Illumina HiSeq System. For the original study's pipeline: A later analysis counted tens of millions of unique TCR beta chains across the 550 to 800 repertoires, and approximately 11 million of these chains were shared by at least two donors. Raw reads were error-corrected and collapsed into unique sequences by a nearest-neighbor algorithm in which closely related sequences were merged to remove PCR and sequencing errors. CDR3 sequences were aligned to IMGT reference sequences to assign V, D and J gene segments. For a sequence to be retained, at least a six-nucleotide match to both a V gene segment and a J gene segment was required. A rearrangement was called productive if the CDR3 had no stop codons and remained in frame with V and J, and every other rearrangement was called non-productive. CDR3 was defined by IMGT convention, running from the second conserved V-encoded cysteine to the conserved J-encoded phenylalanine. The earlier analysis of some 580 of the donors excluded any sequence lacking an unambiguous match to a single V gene segment. In an earlier analysis of about 590 of the donors, a V segment was called functional when productive rearrangements were above 56.7%, and segregating when the standard deviation between donors exceeded 5%. A statistical classification framework was built for diagnosing cytomegalovirus status from the catalog of TCR beta chain sequences. A later analysis assigned V and J genes by comparing TCR nucleotide sequences with IMGT/GENE-DB human TR gene sequences. Using the TCRdist pipeline, a later analysis assigned CDR3 sequences along with most-parsimonious VDJ recombination scenarios. In a later analysis, every TCR beta chain was defined by the combination of its CDR3 amino acid sequence and its V-gene family, and reads without a unique V-gene family were dropped. As a way to deal with suspected cross-contamination and a sequencing artifact, a later analysis dropped hundreds of nucleotide sequences that were highly shared and had low generation probability. In a later analysis, a clonal expansion index was calculated for each public chain from normalized within-repertoire ranks of inferred template counts. In a later analysis, generation probabilities were computed with a VDJ recombination model fitted to out-of-frame rearrangements, and the resulting probabilities were checked against IGoR. A later analysis scored TCR-TCR, TCR-HLA and TCR-CMV co-occurrence with hypergeometric tests, applying a repertoire-size bias correction to TCR pairs. False discovery rates were estimated in a later analysis by permuting HLA or CMV assignments 20 times. In a later analysis, co-occurring TCRs were grouped using DBSCAN, and TCRdist sequence similarity was added for clustering within HLA-allele-positive subsets. Repertoires with fewer than 30,000 or more than 120,000 public chains were left out of co-occurrence clustering, as were about five repertoires with anomalous nucleotide sharing. Here the immuneACCESS table is served through TCRdb, limited to in-frame sequences with V and J called. Missing clones are a known gap in these copies; in checked studies unresolved V genes cover under half, and the rest lacks a known reason. V and J calls and clone size are as listed in that table; D and trimming were resolved from the DNA. For this sample there are over 200,000 clones; 70% to 85% appear just once. The top ten hold around 4% of the sample.

General conclusions and limits of the study: When HLA alleles, especially DR and DQ, strongly co-occurred, TCR associations were difficult to assign to individual alleles. The authors suggested that the approach could potentially be generalized to other disease states and immunological phenotypes. For the cohort, immune exposure information was limited to CMV serostatus. Because the 87-base-pair reads could not distinguish some IMGT-functional V segments, including TRBV6-2 and TRBV6-3, those segments were excluded. In a later genetic analysis, a missense DCLRE1C variant was associated with V-gene and J-gene trimming of TCR beta chains, and the association was replicated in an independent cohort. Across donors, most TCR sequences were observed very rarely, whereas some public TCRs were present in many individuals. In vitro tests confirmed that three of the cytomegalovirus-associated TCR beta chains recognize cytomegalovirus antigens. Cytomegalovirus status was reported to be diagnosed by the classifier with high specificity and sensitivity in both the original and validation cohorts. In a later analysis, HLA-associated TCR beta chains showed more clonal expansion and lower generation probabilities than non-associated chains that were equally common. Correlated functional status among segregating V segments might be attributable to linkage disequilibrium, but an unknown experimental factor could not be ruled out. Only TCR beta chains were sequenced in this cohort, and the absence of alpha or paired-chain data limited detectable features. A total of around 150 TCR beta chains were listed by the study as associated with cytomegalovirus. Several of the top co-occurrence clusters appeared to be linked to parvovirus B19, influenza, CMV and Epstein-Barr virus, according to a later analysis. A further reported finding was that TCR beta sequences accurately predicted the HLA-A and HLA-B alleles for most subjects in the first cohort. In an earlier analysis of around 600 of the donors, most TCR beta V segments were observed in productive rearrangements about 87% or about 30% of the time, broadly matching IMGT annotations. The sequencing pipeline was judged likely to have produced a cluster of highly shared sequence variants as a technical artifact. Because counts were too low, 15 to 20 rarely observed V segments, including chromosome 9 orphons, were excluded from the earlier analysis of 587 of the donors. At a false discovery rate of 0.05, a later analysis linked 16,000 or so TCR beta sequences to specific HLA alleles. According to a later analysis, most CMV-associated TCR beta chains appeared to be HLA-restricted, and the HLA associations seemed to be driven largely by CMV exposure. In a later analysis, TCR association rates were found to vary across HLA loci, with the most associated TCRs seen for DRB1 alleles and the fewest for HLA-C alleles. Roughly uniform sequencing depth across donors was assumed in presence/absence analyses, although this assumption may not hold. Compared with the roughly 670-donor mean, donors in an Asian-associated ancestry cluster had fewer N-insertions in productive TCRs, according to a later genetic analysis. Because some donors lacked HLA typing at each locus, the association tests relied only on the typed subset.

Looking up the germline V gene (reference sequence) yields CDR1 SEHNR and CDR2 FQNEAQ. The CDR3 spans 16 residues, from the cysteine through the phenylalanine. CDR3 DNA is the only sequence kept; it has 48 bases, read in frame from the first base. For this chain, trimming is 5 bases at the V end and 2 bases at the J end, and the number of junction bases without a gene match is 6. The receptor was derived from a male donor in good health and CMV-seronegative. The V gene is TRBV7-9 and the J gene is TRBJ2-2; 9 central nucleotides agree with TRBD2. The sequenced sample was PBMCs. The bases are TGTGCCAGCAGCGCGGGACTAGCTTTAAACACCGGGGAGCTGTTTTTT. Its protein reads: CASSAGLALNTGELFF.